This TCR beta chain stems from a study of T cell responses to AZD1222 COVID-19 vaccine. General observations from the study: Regions left unmutated in variants are reportedly the target of nearly half of spike-specific TCRs.

Libraries were prepared by immunoSEQ multiplex PCR; TCRdb keeps only in-frame clonotypes and omits some of them. This table has roughly 50,000 clones, about 80% appearing once. With respect to this clone: Its antigen is unidentified.

CDR1 and CDR2 (germline): SNHLY, FYNNEI. The CDR3 totals 14 residues. J was trimmed by 3 bases and V by 8 bases; bases with no gene match: 3. This TCR came from an adult in good health. This material consisted of peripheral blood, taken on day 0 of AZD1222 vaccination. J is TRBJ2-3 and V is TRBV2, with 12 bases aligning to TRBD2. The CDR3 DNA reads as TGTGCCAGCCTAGCGGGAGGGGTGACAGATACGCAGTATTTT. Its translation: CASLAGGVTDTQYF.